These T cell receptor beta chains were read from a single sample in a study of T cells in Graves' hyperthyroidism and ophthalmopathy. MiXCR, run by TCRdb on the multiplex PCR reads, gives a single entry per CDR3 protein. This sample has hundreds of thousands of distinct CDR3 sequences, with 14% found just once. Sequencing was performed on blood. The source is a woman aged 18-29 years with Graves' hyperthyroidism. Each CDR3 is given with its conserved first and last residue. The D gene is left open where the match is weak. Only part of the rows carry a size: once, few, many, or a class if the clone is expanded.

>many|-|TRBV20-1|11|TRBJ2-2
TGCAGTGCTAGAGAATACGGGGAGCTGTTTTTT
CSAREYGELFF
>few|-|TRBV12-3/TRBV12-4|15|TRBJ2-4
TGTGCCAGCAGTCCAAGGGACCCCAGGGCTAGCATTCAGTACTTC
CASSPRDPRASIQYF
>many|TRBD2|TRBV6-2/TRBV6-3|15|TRBJ2-1
TGTGCCAGCAGTTTTAGCGGGAGGTACGACAATGAGCAGTTCTTC
CASSFSGRYDNEQFF
>-|-|TRBV6-1|13|TRBJ1-5
TGTGCCAGCAGGCCTTTCGAGAATCAGCCCCAGCATTTT
CASRPFENQPQHF
>-|TRBD1|TRBV19|15|TRBJ2-7
TGTGCCAGTAGTATTGGGACAGGGGGCAGCGACGAGCAGTACTTC
CASSIGTGGSDEQYF
>many|-|TRBV2|16|TRBJ2-2
TGTGCCAGCAATAGATTGGCGGGACGGTACACCGGGGAGCTGTTTTTT
CASNRLAGRYTGELFF
>many|TRBD2|TRBV28|15|TRBJ2-1
TGTGCCAGCAGCCCCGGGACTAGCGGGAGGTATGAGCAGTTCTTC
CASSPGTSGRYEQFF
>many|TRBD1|TRBV19|16|TRBJ2-5
TGTGCCAGTAGCGTTGGGACAGGAGTGTACCAAGAGACCCAGTACTTC
CASSVGTGVYQETQYF
>-|-|TRBV5-1|14|TRBJ2-1
TGCGCCAGCGGCCTGGAGGGGATTACACATGAGCAGTTCTTC
CASGLEGITHEQFF
>few|-|TRBV11-3|17|TRBJ2-1
TGTGCCAGCAGCTTAGGGTTAGGTACCCCGGAATACAATGAGCAGTTCTTC
CASSLGLGTPEYNEQFF
>-|TRBD2|TRBV7-9|15|TRBJ2-1
TGTGGAACAGGGAACCTAGCGGGAGGGCCCAATGAGCAGTTCTTC
CGTGNLAGGPNEQFF
>few|TRBD1|TRBV25-1|16|TRBJ1-2
TGTGCCAGCAGTGAACTCTGGACAGGGGAACACTATGGCTACACCTTC
CASSELWTGEHYGYTF
>few|-|TRBV6-1|13|TRBJ2-7
TGTGCCAGCAGTGAAAGGGTCATCTACGAGCAGTACTTC
CASSERVIYEQYF
>-|TRBD1|TRBV6-1|15|TRBJ1-1
TGTGCCAGCAGTCAACAGGGGTATTCTGGGACTGAAGCTTTCTTT
CASSQQGYSGTEAFF